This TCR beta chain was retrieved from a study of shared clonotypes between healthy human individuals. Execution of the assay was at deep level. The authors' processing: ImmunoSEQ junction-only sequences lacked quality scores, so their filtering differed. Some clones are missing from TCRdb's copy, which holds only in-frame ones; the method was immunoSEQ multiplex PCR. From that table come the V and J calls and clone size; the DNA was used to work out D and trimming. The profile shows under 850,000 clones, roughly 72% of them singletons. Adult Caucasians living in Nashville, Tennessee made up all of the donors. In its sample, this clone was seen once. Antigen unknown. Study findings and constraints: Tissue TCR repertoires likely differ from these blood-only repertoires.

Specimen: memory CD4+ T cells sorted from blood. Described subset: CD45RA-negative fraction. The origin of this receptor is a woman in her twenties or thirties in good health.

CDR3 sequence: CASSLAPRGAGQETQYF. In DNA, the CDR3 is TGCGCCAGCAGCTTGGCCCCCAGGGGCGCGGGACAAGAGACCCAGTACTTC. This chain uses TRBV5-1 with TRBJ2-5; D may correspond to TRBD1 or TRBD2 (6 bases each). This CDR3 has 17 residues. V dropped 0 bases and J dropped 2 bases, with 17 bases sitting between them. CDR1 and CDR2 (germline): SGHRS, YFSETQ.